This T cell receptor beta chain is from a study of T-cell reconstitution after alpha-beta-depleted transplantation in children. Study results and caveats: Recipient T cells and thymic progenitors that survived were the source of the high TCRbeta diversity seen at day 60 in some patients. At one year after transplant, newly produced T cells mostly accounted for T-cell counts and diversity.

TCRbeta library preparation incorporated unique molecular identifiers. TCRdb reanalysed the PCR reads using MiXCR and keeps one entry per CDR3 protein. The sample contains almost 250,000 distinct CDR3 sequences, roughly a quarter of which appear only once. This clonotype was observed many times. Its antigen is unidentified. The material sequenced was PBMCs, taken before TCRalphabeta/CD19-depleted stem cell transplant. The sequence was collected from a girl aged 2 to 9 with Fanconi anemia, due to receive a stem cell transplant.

This chain's CDR3 is CATWMRDTQYF. The CDR3 DNA sequence: TGTGCCACCTGGATGAGGGATACGCAGTATTTT. This chain connects TRBV24-1 to TRBJ2-3, with no clear D. Trimming shortened V by 9 bases and J by 6 bases, and 9 bases separated the two germline ends. The V gene's germline CDR1 is KGHDR and CDR2 SFDVKD. The CDR3 contains 11 residues.